This T cell receptor beta chain was profiled in a study of blood T cell repertoires in COVID-19. At the level of the study: Researchers got acute and convalescent COVID-19 samples from the United States, Italy and Spain. Nucleic acid was either cDNA or gDNA, and it came from T cells, B-cell-depleted T cells, or PBMCs.

Per the authors' pipeline: Amplification of reference gene primers was used by the study to estimate nucleated cell counts. The method was immunoSEQ multiplex PCR; TCRdb's version includes in-frame clones alone and lacks a portion of them. That table is the source of V, J and clone size, and D and trimming were worked out from the DNA. This sample has more than 70,000 clones, with just over 90% found just once. The TCR sequence derives from a woman under 30 with acute or convalescent COVID-19. The sequencing input was peripheral blood.

The CDR3 sequence: CASSRSGYSSGNTIYF. The CDR3, as DNA: TGTGCCAGCAGCCGTTCAGGGTATAGCTCTGGAAACACCATATATTTT. The genes are TRBV5-5 and TRBJ1-3, with D perhaps matching TRBD1 (5 bases). The CDR3 contains 16 residues. Germline assignment: CDR1 SGHKS and CDR2 YYEKEE (reference sequence). Trimming removed 4 bases from V and 0 bases from J, with 14 bases in between.